What follows are 19 T cell receptor beta chains derived from one specimen sequenced in a study of cytomegalovirus exposure and HLA in healthy donors. The study ran its PCR with 60 Vbeta and 13 Jbeta primers. Data came from immunoSEQ multiplex PCR; TCRdb stores just in-frame clones and leaves some out. The sample contains about 150,000 clones, around 83% of which appear only once. The sequencing input was PBMCs. The receptors shown here come from a young woman in good health and CMV-seronegative.

V is TRBV4-3 and J is TRBJ2-3; D remains ambiguous. The germline V gene has CDR1 LGHNA and CDR2 YSLEER. This CDR3 has 13 residues. V dropped 0 bases and J dropped 4 bases, with 5 bases sitting between them. The CDR3 loop is CASSQDSADTQYF. As DNA, the CDR3 is TGCGCCAGCAGCCAAGATTCGGCAGATACGCAGTATTTT.

The chain carries TRBV6-4 and TRBJ2-2; D gene ambiguous. Between the trimmed V and J ends, which lost 3 bases and 3 bases, there was a span of 5 bases. This CDR3 contains 13 residues. Germline CDR1 reads MRHNA; CDR2 reads SNTAGT. Here the CDR3 reads CASSDSDTGELFF. The CDR3 DNA is TGTGCCAGCAGTGATTCAGACACCGGGGAGCTGTTTTTT.

This chain links TRBV4-3 with TRBJ1-5; 10 bases are a match to TRBD1. Germline V lookup: CDR1 LGHNA, CDR2 YSLEER. This CDR3 spans 16 amino acids. Trimming cost V 0 bases and J 4 bases; bases outside gene matches: 3. In DNA form, the CDR3 reads TGCGCCAGCAGCCAAGACGGACAGGGGGGGAATCAGCCCCAGCATTTT. It specifies CASSQDGQGGNQPQHF.

The V and J genes are TRBV28 and TRBJ1-4; 10 bases agree with TRBD1. Germline V gene lookup returns CDR1 MDHEN and CDR2 SYDVKM. Unmatched junction bases numbered 13, after V lost 5 bases and J lost 10 bases. The CDR3 is 16 amino acids. The CDR3 loop reads CASSRQGAGWYGKLFF. The CDR3 nucleotides are TGTGCCAGCAGTCGACAGGGGGCGGGGTGGTACGGAAAACTGTTTTTT. The full variable domain, with the rest looked up from reference TRBV28 and TRBJ1-4, is DVKVTQSSRYLVKRTGEKVFLECVQDMDHENMFWYRQDPGLGLRLIYFSYDVKMKEKGDIPEGYSVSREKKERFSLILESASTNQTSMYLCASSRQGAGWYGKLFFGSGTQLSVL.

The rearrangement joins TRBV11-2 to TRBJ2-7; possible D gene TRBD1, 5 bases. Between the trimmed V and J ends, which lost 5 bases and 2 bases, there was a span of 10 bases. The CDR3 has 13 amino acids. Germline loops: CDR1 SGHAT, CDR2 FQNNGV. As DNA, the CDR3 is TGTGCCAGCAGCCTTCTAGGGGCCTACGAGCAGTACTTC. This codes for CASSLLGAYEQYF.

The genes are TRBV5-6 and TRBJ2-5, with 15 nucleotides matching TRBD2. The CDR3 length is 17 residues. From germline, CDR1 is SGHDT and CDR2 YYEEEE. V lost 0 bases and J lost 2; bases outside the gene matches: 2. The CDR3 sequence is CASSLGGLAGGQETQYF. The CDR3 DNA reads as TGTGCCAGCAGCTTGGGGGGACTAGCGGGGGGACAAGAGACCCAGTACTTC.

The V gene is TRBV4-2, the J gene TRBJ2-7; perhaps TRBD2 as D (5 bases). This CDR3 spans 15 amino acids. The germline V gene encodes CDR1 LGHNA and CDR2 YNFKEQ. The germline V and J ends were trimmed by 3 bases and 0 bases, with 12 bases remaining between them. In DNA form, the CDR3 reads TGTGCCAGCAGCCAGGAGAGGGTTAGCTCCTACGAGCAGTACTTC. It translates to CASSQERVSSYEQYF.

The J gene is TRBJ1-1, the V gene TRBV5-1; D is undetermined. The length of the CDR3 is 13 residues. V was clipped by 2 bases and J by 3 bases, with 8 bases between them. From germline, CDR1 is SGHRS and CDR2 YFSETQ. CDR3 sequence: CASSLQIDTEAFF. CDR3 nucleotide sequence: TGCGCCAGCAGCTTACAAATCGACACTGAAGCTTTCTTT.

V and J are TRBV28 and TRBJ2-7, with 9 bases identical to TRBD1. CDR1 is MDHEN and CDR2 is SYDVKM in the germline V gene. The V gene end was trimmed by 4 bases and the J gene end by 4 bases; junction bases not matched to a gene: 14. The CDR3 consists of 17 residues. CDR3 DNA: TGTGCCAGCAGTTCCCTCATTTTCCTACAGGGGGCTTACGAGCAGTACTTC. Amino acid sequence: CASSSLIFLQGAYEQYF.

This clone has a handful of counts. This chain uses TRBV28 with TRBJ2-7, with 9 bases fitting TRBD1. V gave up 6 bases and J gave up 3 bases; unmatched junction bases: 6. The CDR3 runs to 14 residues. The V gene's germline CDR1 is MDHEN and CDR2 SYDVKM. The CDR3 here is CASRRGQGGYEQYF. In DNA, the CDR3 is TGTGCCAGCAGACGGGGACAGGGTGGCTACGAGCAGTACTTC.

This clone has only one observation. The chain uses TRBV21-1 and TRBJ2-7; the DNA was not used to check the table's D call, TRBD2. TRBV21-1 is an annotated pseudogene. The CDR3 length is 17 residues. CDR3 bases: TGTGCCAGCAGCAAAGATCCGGAGCGGGGGGGCGTCTACGAGCAGTACTTC. It encodes CASSKDPERGGVYEQYF.

In its sample, this clone was seen a few times. In DNA, the CDR3 is TGTGCCAGCAGAAGGGACAGGGTGCGGACCGGGGAGCTGTTTTTT. This translates into CASRRDRVRTGELFF. V usage is TRBV2 and J usage is TRBJ2-2; 9 nucleotides match TRBD1. The V gene end was trimmed by 6 bases and the J gene end by 5 bases; junction bases not matched to a gene: 7. This CDR3 is built from 15 residues. Germline V gene lookup returns CDR1 SNHLY and CDR2 FYNNEI.

This chain uses TRBV19 with TRBJ2-1; possibly TRBD1 for D (6 bases). There are 13 residues in the CDR3. V lost 9 bases to trimming and J lost 6 bases, with 15 bases between them. Germline V gives CDR1 LNHDA, CDR2 SQIVND (reference sequence). CDR3 DNA sequence: TGTGCCAGGGGGGCTCCCGGCGGCAATGAGCAGTTCTTC. Protein sequence: CARGAPGGNEQFF.

This chain uses TRBV7-2 with TRBJ2-2; D remains ambiguous. Germline V gene lookup returns CDR1 SGHTA and CDR2 FQGNSA. This CDR3 spans 14 amino acids. Trimming cost V 10 bases and J 2 bases, with 14 bases left between them. The CDR3 protein is CATQETRNTGELFF. CDR3 sequence (DNA): TGTGCCACGCAAGAAACGAGAAACACCGGGGAGCTGTTTTTT.

This chain links TRBV28 with TRBJ2-7; D gene uncertain. CDR1 MDHEN and CDR2 SYDVKM come from the germline V gene. Trimming left V 8 bases short and J 2 bases short, with 16 bases between. The CDR3 extends over 14 amino acids. The CDR3 coding sequence is TGTGCCAGCCATCCACGGCGGTTACCCTACGAGCAGTACTTC. Protein sequence: CASHPRRLPYEQYF. Complete variable domain (other parts from reference TRBV28 and TRBJ2-7): DVKVTQSSRYLVKRTGEKVFLECVQDMDHENMFWYRQDPGLGLRLIYFSYDVKMKEKGDIPEGYSVSREKKERFSLILESASTNQTSMYLCASHPRRLPYEQYFGPGTRLTVT.

The count of this clone is one. The chain carries TRBV5-5 and TRBJ1-5; 9 bases map to TRBD1. The CDR3 covers 15 residues. With V trimmed by 2 bases and J by 1 base, 1 base remained unmatched. CDR1 and CDR2 from the germline V gene are SGHKS and YYEKEE (reference sequence). CDR3 sequence: CASSLGTGSNQPQHF. Here the CDR3 DNA reads TGTGCCAGCAGCTTAGGGACAGGGAGCAATCAGCCCCAGCATTTT.

The chain links TRBV6-4 to TRBJ1-5; D not resolved. CDR3 length: 15 amino acids. Trimming cost V 4 bases and J 0 bases, with 10 bases left between them. The germline V gene encodes CDR1 MRHNA and CDR2 SNTAGT. The CDR3 coding sequence is TGTGCCAGCAGTGGGTTGAGTACTAGCAATCAGCCCCAGCATTTT. Protein: CASSGLSTSNQPQHF.

In the case of this clone: In the same sample, other DNA sequences code for this CDR3. The chain combines TRBV5-1 with TRBJ2-7; 12 bases line up with TRBD1. V trimming: 4 bases; J trimming: 4 bases; junction bases outside the gene matches: 3. Germline CDR1 SGHRS, CDR2 YFSETQ. The length of the CDR3 is 14 residues. CDR3 in amino acids: CASSAGQGAYEQYF. CDR3 nucleotides: TGCGCCAGCAGCGCGGGACAGGGGGCTTACGAGCAGTACTTC.

V is TRBV20-1 and J is TRBJ2-1; unclear D gene. Between the trimmed V and J ends, which lost 2 bases and 10 bases, there was a span of 9 bases. The V gene's germline CDR1 is DFQATT and CDR2 SNEGSKA (reference sequence). The CDR3 covers 11 residues. CDR3 in amino acids: CSARNKREQFF. CDR3 coding DNA: TGCAGTGCTAGAAACAAGCGAGAGCAGTTCTTC.